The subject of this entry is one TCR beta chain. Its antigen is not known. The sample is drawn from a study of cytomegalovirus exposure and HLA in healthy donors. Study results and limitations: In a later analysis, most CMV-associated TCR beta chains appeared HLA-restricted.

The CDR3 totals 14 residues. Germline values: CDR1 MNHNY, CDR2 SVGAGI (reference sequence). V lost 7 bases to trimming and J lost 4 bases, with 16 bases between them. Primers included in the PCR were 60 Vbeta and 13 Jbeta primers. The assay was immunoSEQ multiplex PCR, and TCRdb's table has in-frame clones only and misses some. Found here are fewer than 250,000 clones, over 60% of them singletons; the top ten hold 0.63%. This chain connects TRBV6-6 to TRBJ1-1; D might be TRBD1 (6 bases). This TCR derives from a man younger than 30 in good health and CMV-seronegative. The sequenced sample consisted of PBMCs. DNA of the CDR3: TGTGCCAGCATACTCCCGACAGGCGCCACTGAAGCTTTCTTT. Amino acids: CASILPTGATEAFF.